This entry is about one T cell receptor beta chain. Profiling relied on immunoSEQ multiplex PCR, and the TCRdb table lists in-frame clones only, not all of them. The sample consists of 89,000 or so clones, about 96% of them appearing once. This entry is derived from a study of blood T cell repertoires in COVID-19. As for the study in general: Material from acute and convalescent COVID-19 was sourced from the United States, Italy and Spain. The analysed material was cDNA or gDNA that came from T cells, B-cell-depleted T cells, or PBMCs.

This receptor was identified in a human donor with active COVID-19. The donor label of this sample is uncertain. The sequencing input was peripheral blood.

The CDR3 here is CASSYDQSSGANVLTF. In nucleotides, the CDR3 is TGTGCCAGCAGTTACGATCAGTCCTCTGGGGCCAACGTCCTGACTTTC. The rearrangement joins TRBV6-5 to TRBJ2-6; no firm D call. The ends were cut back, 2 bases at V and 0 bases at J, with 8 bases in the middle. The CDR3 totals 16 residues. CDR1 is MNHEY and CDR2 is SVGAGI in the germline V gene.